The rows below give T cell receptor beta chains drawn from one sample of a study of blood T cell repertoires in COVID-19. Assay used: immunoSEQ multiplex PCR; TCRdb lists only in-frame clones, some missing. The sample carries fewer than 250,000 clones, 88% recorded once. Sequenced: peripheral blood. These receptor sequences come from a human donor in a cohort sampled during active COVID-19. Both conserved end residues are part of each CDR3. The D gene is left open where the match is weak. The listing skips clone size in some rows; elsewhere it reads once, few, many or a size class.

j_gene: TRBJ2-7; v_gene: TRBV5-1; abundance: once; d_gene: -; CDR3aa: CASSLGQQVYEQYF
j_gene: TRBJ2-2; v_gene: TRBV5-1; abundance: -; d_gene: TRBD2; CDR3aa: CASSLITSGTGELFF
j_gene: TRBJ2-4; v_gene: TRBV30; abundance: -; d_gene: TRBD1; CDR3aa: CAWSQGAYIQYF
j_gene: TRBJ1-1; v_gene: TRBV19; abundance: -; d_gene: -; CDR3aa: CASSWGRRDTEAFF
j_gene: TRBJ1-1; v_gene: TRBV6-5; abundance: -; d_gene: -; CDR3aa: CASQGSTEAFF
j_gene: TRBJ1-4; v_gene: TRBV7-9; abundance: -; d_gene: -; CDR3aa: CASSLVEANEKLFF
j_gene: TRBJ1-1; v_gene: TRBV18; abundance: -; d_gene: -; CDR3aa: CASSPQLGGTEAFF
j_gene: TRBJ2-1; v_gene: TRBV2; abundance: -; d_gene: TRBD2; CDR3aa: CASSQRENNEQFF
j_gene: TRBJ2-7; v_gene: TRBV27; abundance: -; d_gene: TRBD2; CDR3aa: CASSSGLAEQYF
j_gene: TRBJ2-1; v_gene: TRBV9; abundance: once; d_gene: TRBD2; CDR3aa: CASSVGTSGTYKVNEQFF
j_gene: TRBJ1-6; v_gene: TRBV9; abundance: many; d_gene: -; CDR3aa: CASSVDVRSPLHF
j_gene: TRBJ2-3; v_gene: TRBV3-1/TRBV3-2; abundance: -; d_gene: -; CDR3aa: CASSQRGALDTQYF
j_gene: TRBJ1-4; v_gene: TRBV27; abundance: -; d_gene: TRBD1; CDR3aa: CASSFASPGQGEKLFF
j_gene: TRBJ2-3; v_gene: TRBV20-1; abundance: -; d_gene: -; CDR3aa: CSASPAGGGRSTDTQYF
j_gene: TRBJ2-5; v_gene: TRBV4-1; abundance: once; d_gene: TRBD2; CDR3aa: CASGLAGYQETQYF
j_gene: TRBJ2-3; v_gene: TRBV10-3; abundance: -; d_gene: TRBD1; CDR3aa: CGTGTGTDTQYF
j_gene: TRBJ2-7; v_gene: TRBV10-2; abundance: -; d_gene: TRBD1; CDR3aa: CASSPRGTGQSYEQYF
j_gene: TRBJ2-2; v_gene: TRBV9; abundance: -; d_gene: -; CDR3aa: CASSPPAGELFF
j_gene: TRBJ1-4; v_gene: TRBV2; abundance: -; d_gene: TRBD1; CDR3aa: CASSEGDRGRHEKLFF
j_gene: TRBJ2-1; v_gene: TRBV19; abundance: -; d_gene: TRBD2; CDR3aa: CASTSGRAGGDEQFF
j_gene: TRBJ1-2; v_gene: TRBV28; abundance: -; d_gene: -; CDR3aa: CASTKTNGYTF
j_gene: TRBJ2-1; v_gene: TRBV2; abundance: -; d_gene: TRBD2; CDR3aa: CASSVFRGVAGGPGHDNEQFF